The 15 T cell receptor beta chains below were found in one sample sequenced in a study of shared clonotypes between healthy human individuals. Naive CD8 isolation took CD45RO-negative cells positively selected for CCR7 and excluded terminally differentiated effector memory CD45RA+ cells. The method was immunoSEQ multiplex PCR; TCRdb's version includes in-frame clones alone and lacks a portion of them. The profile shows millions of clones, approximately 94% of them singletons. The sequencing sample was made of naive CD8+ T cells sorted from blood. These receptors were collected from a man between 18 and 29 years old in good health.

The gene calls are TRBV28 and TRBJ2-7; 7 nucleotides align to TRBD1. Trimming at V came to 4 bases and at J to 3 bases, leaving 15 bases not matched to a gene. Looked up from germline, CDR1 is MDHEN and CDR2 is SYDVKM. This CDR3 region has 17 residues. DNA for the CDR3: TGTGCCAGCAGTTCCCCACGACTGGACAGGACCCACTACGAGCAGTACTTC. Its translation is CASSSPRLDRTHYEQYF.

The V gene is TRBV2, the J gene TRBJ2-7, with TRBD1 identical over 11 bases. The V gene end was trimmed by 5 bases and the J gene end by 3 bases; junction bases not matched to a gene: 6. The CDR3 covers 15 residues. Germline V gives CDR1 SNHLY, CDR2 FYNNEI. This CDR3 is CASSLQGTGGYEQYF. For the CDR3, the DNA is TGTGCCAGCAGTCTCCAAGGGACAGGGGGCTACGAGCAGTACTTC.

The chain is built from TRBV7-9 and TRBJ2-7; the D gene is possibly TRBD1 (6 bases). The CDR3 is 15 amino acids. The germline CDR1 and CDR2 sequences are SEHNR and FQNEAQ (reference sequence). Trimming removed 5 bases at V and 2 bases at J, with 16 bases between. CDR3 DNA: TGTGCCAGCAGCCTTGGACAGCAAGGGGCCTACGAGCAGTACTTC. Encoded protein: CASSLGQQGAYEQYF.

The CDR3 DNA follows: TGTGCCAGCAGCTTAGTGGGGACCACCTACGAGCAGTACTTC. Translated, it gives CASSLVGTTYEQYF. This chain connects TRBV7-2 to TRBJ2-7, with D perhaps TRBD1 or TRBD2 (5 bases each). Looked up from germline, CDR1 is SGHTA and CDR2 is FQGNSA. The V end lost 1 base, the J end lost 2 bases, and 9 bases lay between the germline ends. The CDR3 spans 14 residues. The variable domain in full, with the rest retrieved from reference TRBV7-2 and TRBJ2-7, is GAGVSQSPSNKVTEKGKDVELRCDPISGHTALYWYRQSLGQGLEFLIYFQGNSAPDKSGLPSDRFSAERTGGSVSTLTIQRTQQEDSAVYLCASSLVGTTYEQYFGPGTRLTVT.

The chain combines TRBV7-9 with TRBJ2-3, with TRBD2 as a possible D gene (5 bases). The length of the CDR3 is 17 residues. Germline CDR1 is SEHNR and CDR2 is FQNEAQ (reference sequence). V lost 6 bases and J 4 bases, leaving 23 bases between the germline ends. The CDR3 region has the DNA TGTGCCAGCAGAGGCGGGCAAATAGGATTCACTCCAGATACGCAGTATTTT. Protein sequence: CASRGGQIGFTPDTQYF. Combining the CDR3 with reference TRBV7-9 and TRBJ2-3 gives the whole variable domain DTGVSQNPRHKITKRGQNVTFRCDPISEHNRLYWYRQTLGQGPEFLTYFQNEAQLEKSRLLSDRFSAERPKGSFSTLEIQRTEQGDSAMYLCASRGGQIGFTPDTQYFGPGTRLTVL.

This clone was counted a single time. The sample holds other DNA sequences that translate to the same CDR3. The V call is TRBV4-3, the J call TRBJ1-1; the D gene is possibly TRBD1 (5 bases). Trimming took off 0 bases at V and 1 base at J, with 12 bases between the two ends. This CDR3 has 16 amino acids. CDR1 and CDR2 (germline): LGHNA, YSLEER. The CDR3 protein is CASSQDLEGPNTEAFF. As DNA, the CDR3 is TGCGCCAGCAGCCAAGATTTGGAGGGACCGAACACTGAAGCTTTCTTT.

The chain is built from TRBV2 and TRBJ1-1; D is ambiguous. Trimming took 2 bases from V and 0 from J, leaving 10 bases between them. CDR3 size: 15 residues. CDR1 is SNHLY and CDR2 is FYNNEI in the germline V gene. CDR3 in amino acids: CASSEYVIMNTEAFF. The CDR3 region has the DNA TGTGCCAGCAGTGAATACGTCATCATGAACACTGAAGCTTTCTTT.

A word on this clone: The sample has other DNA sequences that encode this CDR3 too. The chain couples TRBV27 to TRBJ2-3; 8 bases fit TRBD2. The length of the CDR3 is 16 residues. V trimming: 1 base; J trimming: 3 bases; junction bases outside the gene matches: 6. The germline V gene has CDR1 MNHEY and CDR2 SMNVEV (reference sequence). The CDR3 sequence: CASSLFSAGGTDTQYF. In nucleotides, the CDR3 is TGTGCCAGCAGTTTATTTTCCGCGGGGGGTACAGATACGCAGTATTTT.

The chain has TRBV19 and TRBJ1-1, with D uncertain. CDR1 LNHDA and CDR2 SQIVND come from the germline V gene (reference sequence). The germline V and J ends were trimmed by 4 bases and 0 bases, with 12 bases remaining between them. This CDR3 has 15 residues. This CDR3 is CASSTPTAMNTEAFF. The CDR3 bases are TGTGCCAGTAGTACGCCGACGGCGATGAACACTGAAGCTTTCTTT.

V gene TRBV5-4 combines with J gene TRBJ2-2; 7 bases align to TRBD2. From germline, CDR1 is SGHNT and CDR2 YYREEE (reference sequence). Germline trimming cut 4 bases from V and 6 bases from J; bases unmatched to any gene: 9. The CDR3 runs 15 residues. The CDR3: CASSNSGELPGELFF. Here the CDR3 DNA reads TGTGCCAGCAGCAACAGCGGGGAACTACCCGGGGAGCTGTTTTTT.

This clone appeared once. This chain joins TRBV5-1 and TRBJ1-1; 7 positions match TRBD1. CDR3 length: 14 residues. Germline values: CDR1 SGHRS, CDR2 YFSETQ. J gave up 0 bases and V 3 bases, and 2 bases lay outside the gene matches. The chain's CDR3 is CASSSTGVNTEAFF. CDR3 sequence (DNA): TGCGCCAGCAGCTCAACAGGGGTGAACACTGAAGCTTTCTTT.

This clone was counted a single time. The chain recombines TRBV29-1 with TRBJ2-7; no firm D call. V was pared by 5 bases and J by 5 bases, with 7 bases between. CDR1 SQVTM and CDR2 ANQGSEA come from the germline V gene. CDR3 size: 10 residues. The CDR3 coding sequence is TGCAGCGTTTTGGGAAACGAGCAGTACTTC. This translates into CSVLGNEQYF.

The chain employs TRBV13 and TRBJ2-2, with 9 bases matching TRBD2. CDR3 length: 17 amino acids. Germline lookup yields CDR1 PRHDT and CDR2 FYEKMQ (reference sequence). With 0 bases clipped from V and 5 bases from J, the junction kept 7 bases outside the gene matches. The CDR3 sequence is CASSLGGLAGPTGELFF. CDR3 nucleotide sequence: TGTGCCAGCAGCTTAGGGGGCCTAGCGGGACCGACCGGGGAGCTGTTTTTT.

Here the CDR3 DNA reads TGTGCCAGCAGCTCAATTGGGGCCAACGTCCTGACTTTC. Translation: CASSSIGANVLTF. The rearrangement uses TRBV7-9 and TRBJ2-6; D is unresolved. The germline gives CDR1 SEHNR, CDR2 FQNEAQ (reference sequence). The CDR3 spans 13 residues. V lost 4 bases and J lost 3, with 4 bases in between.

The chain is built from TRBV29-1 and TRBJ2-7; possibly TRBD2 for D (6 bases). The V end was cut by 3 bases, the J end by 3 bases, with 15 bases between. The CDR3 loop spans 14 amino acids. The germline V gene encodes CDR1 SQVTM and CDR2 ANQGSEA. CDR3 bases: TGCAGCGTTGAGTCCCCCGGGAGCAGCTACGAGCAGTACTTC. This sequence encodes CSVESPGSSYEQYF.